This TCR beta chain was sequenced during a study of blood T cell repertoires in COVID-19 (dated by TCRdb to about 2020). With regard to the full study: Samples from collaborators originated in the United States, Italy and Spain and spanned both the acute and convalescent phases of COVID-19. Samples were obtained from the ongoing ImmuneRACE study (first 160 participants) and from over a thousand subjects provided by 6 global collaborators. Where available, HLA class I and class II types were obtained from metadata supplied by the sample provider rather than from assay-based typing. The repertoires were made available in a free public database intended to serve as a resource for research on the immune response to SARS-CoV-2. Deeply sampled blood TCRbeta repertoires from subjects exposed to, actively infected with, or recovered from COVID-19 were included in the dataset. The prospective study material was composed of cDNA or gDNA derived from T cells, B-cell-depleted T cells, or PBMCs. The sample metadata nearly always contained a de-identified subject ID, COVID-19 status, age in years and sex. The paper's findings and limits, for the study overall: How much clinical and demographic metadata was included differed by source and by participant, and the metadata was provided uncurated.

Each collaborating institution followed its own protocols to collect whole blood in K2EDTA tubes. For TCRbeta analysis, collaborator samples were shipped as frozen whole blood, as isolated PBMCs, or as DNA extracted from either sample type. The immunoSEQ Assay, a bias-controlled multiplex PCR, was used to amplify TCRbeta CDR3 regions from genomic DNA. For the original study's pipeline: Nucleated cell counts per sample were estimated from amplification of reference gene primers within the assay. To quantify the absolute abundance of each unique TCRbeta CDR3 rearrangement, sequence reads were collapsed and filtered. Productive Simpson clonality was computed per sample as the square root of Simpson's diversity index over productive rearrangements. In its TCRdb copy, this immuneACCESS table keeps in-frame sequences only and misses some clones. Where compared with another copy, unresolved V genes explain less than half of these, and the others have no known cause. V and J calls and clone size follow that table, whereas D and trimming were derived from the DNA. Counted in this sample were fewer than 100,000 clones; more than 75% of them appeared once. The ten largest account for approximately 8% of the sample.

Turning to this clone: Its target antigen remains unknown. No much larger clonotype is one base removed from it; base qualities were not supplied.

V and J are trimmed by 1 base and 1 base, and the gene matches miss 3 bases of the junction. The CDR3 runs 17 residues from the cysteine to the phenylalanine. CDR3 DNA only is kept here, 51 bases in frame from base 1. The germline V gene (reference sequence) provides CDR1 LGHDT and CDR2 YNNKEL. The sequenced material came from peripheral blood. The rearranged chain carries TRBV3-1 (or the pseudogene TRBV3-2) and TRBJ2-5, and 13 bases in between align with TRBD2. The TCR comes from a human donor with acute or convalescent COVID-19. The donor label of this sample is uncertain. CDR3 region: CASSQGGLAGFQETQYF. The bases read TGTGCCAGCAGCCAAGGGGGACTAGCGGGGTTCCAAGAGACCCAGTACTTC.